The entry below describes one T cell receptor (beta chain). This record belongs to a study of blood T cell repertoires in COVID-19. Study-wide context: COVID-19 samples from acute and convalescent phases originated in the United States, Italy and Spain. PBMCs, B-cell-depleted T cells, or T cells provided the cDNA or gDNA that made up the material.

The CDR3 extends over 17 amino acids. Per the germline V gene, CDR1 is MDHEN and CDR2 is SYDVKM. The V end lost 5 bases, the J end lost 0 bases, and 20 bases lay between the germline ends. In the authors' methods: Amplified reference gene primers provided the basis for estimating nucleated cell counts. Produced via immunoSEQ multiplex PCR; TCRdb's table is partial and in-frame only. V and J calls plus clone size are reproduced from that table; the DNA served to infer D and trimming. The table lists around 300,000 clones, 83% of them singletons. This TCR was sampled from a woman between 50 and 59 years old who had recovered from COVID-19. This chain joins TRBV28 and TRBJ2-7, with D possibly matching TRBD2 (6 bases). The sequenced sample consisted of peripheral blood. The CDR3 loop reads CASSPLGAGGNSYEQYF. The DNA of the CDR3 is TGTGCCAGCAGTCCACTGGGTGCGGGCGGGAACTCCTACGAGCAGTACTTC.